The T cell receptor beta chain described here comes from a study of OX40 agonist ivuxolimab in advanced cancers. The CDR3 has 14 residues. V was trimmed by 4 bases and J by 0 bases, leaving 7 bases between them. CDR1 MNHEY and CDR2 SVGAGI come from the germline V gene. A word on this clone: Its specificity is unknown.

Whole-study findings and limits: Expanded clones belonging to CD8+ T cells outnumbered, on average, those of CD4+. Partial responders treated at 0.1-3.0 mg/kg exhibited clonal expansion among the lowest measured.

Systemic immunosuppression or autoimmune disease history was grounds to exclude patients. Baseline, cycle 4 day 1, and cycle 7 day 1 were the blood sampling points. Libraries were prepared by immunoSEQ multiplex PCR; TCRdb keeps only in-frame clonotypes and omits some of them. The sample holds about 130,000 clones, roughly nine tenths seen once. The sequence derives from an adult with an advanced solid tumor such as melanoma, head and neck, liver or kidney cancer. This material consisted of CD4+ or CD8+ T cells sorted from blood, taken in a trial of the OX40 agonist ivuxolimab. The J gene is TRBJ1-3, the V gene TRBV6-5; D unresolved. CDR3 in DNA: TGTGCCAGCAGTTCGTCTGGCTCTGGAAACACCATATATTTT. Encoded protein: CASSSSGSGNTIYF.